Following are 7 T cell receptor beta chains from one sample sequenced in a study of blood T cell repertoires in COVID-19. Profiling relied on immunoSEQ multiplex PCR, and the TCRdb table lists in-frame clones only, not all of them. This repertoire shows roughly 52,000 clones, 89% found once; its top ten account for more than 15%. Sequencing was carried out using peripheral blood. The receptors here all came from a human donor in a cohort sampled during active COVID-19.

This sequence joins TRBV7-9 and TRBJ1-2, with TRBD1 identical over 9 bases. Trimming took 3 bases from V and 5 from J; bases not matched to a gene: 1. Germline CDR1 SEHNR, CDR2 FQNEAQ (reference sequence). The CDR3 runs to 13 residues. CDR3 loop: CASSLDRGYGYTF. The CDR3 DNA follows: TGTGCCAGCAGCTTGGACAGGGGTTATGGCTACACCTTC.

V is TRBV18 and J is TRBJ2-6; D ambiguous. The length of the CDR3 is 16 residues. Trimming removed 3 bases from V and 2 bases from J, with 11 bases in between. Germline V gives CDR1 KGHSH, CDR2 LQKENI. This CDR3 is CASSPASPTGANVLTF. CDR3 nucleotide sequence: TGTGCCAGCTCACCGGCAAGTCCGACTGGGGCCAACGTCCTGACTTTC.

The V gene is TRBV25-1, the J gene TRBJ2-2; unclear D gene. The CDR3 spans 14 residues. In germline, CDR1 is MGHDK, CDR2 SYGVNS. V was clipped by 6 bases and J by 0 bases, with 8 bases between them. CDR3 loop: CASRISSNTGELFF. DNA of the CDR3: TGTGCCAGCAGAATCTCTTCGAACACCGGGGAGCTGTTTTTT.

CDR3 residues: CASIPTWAGSGELFF. CDR3 DNA sequence: TGTGCCAGTATCCCCACCTGGGCGGGTAGCGGGGAGCTGTTTTTT. V gene TRBV19 combines with J gene TRBJ2-2; tentatively, D is TRBD2 (5 bases). CDR3 length: 15 residues. Germline loops: CDR1 LNHDA, CDR2 SQIVND (reference sequence). The V and J ends lost 7 bases and 7 bases respectively, with 19 bases between them.

This sequence joins TRBV18 and TRBJ2-7; the match to TRBD1 covers 7 bases. With 3 bases clipped from V and 3 bases from J, the junction kept 5 bases outside the gene matches. There are 14 residues in the CDR3. From germline, CDR1 is KGHSH and CDR2 LQKENI. CDR3 DNA sequence: TGTGCCAGCTCACCTACAGGGGTCCACTACGAGCAGTACTTC. Residues: CASSPTGVHYEQYF.

V gene TRBV19 combines with J gene TRBJ2-6; unclear D gene. Germline V gene lookup returns CDR1 LNHDA and CDR2 SQIVND (reference sequence). V dropped 6 bases and J dropped 2 bases, with 5 bases sitting between them. The CDR3 has 13 amino acids. The CDR3 sequence: CASRYTGANVLTF. Written as DNA, the CDR3 is TGTGCCAGTAGGTACACTGGGGCCAACGTCCTGACTTTC.

The V call is TRBV7-2, the J call TRBJ1-5; D gene ambiguous. The ends were cut back, 3 bases at V and 7 bases at J, with 10 bases in the middle. Germline CDR1 reads SGHTA; CDR2 reads FQGNSA. The CDR3 has 13 residues. This chain's CDR3 is CASSLNTGQPQHF. The CDR3 DNA reads TGTGCCAGCAGCTTGAATACGGGACAGCCCCAGCATTTT.